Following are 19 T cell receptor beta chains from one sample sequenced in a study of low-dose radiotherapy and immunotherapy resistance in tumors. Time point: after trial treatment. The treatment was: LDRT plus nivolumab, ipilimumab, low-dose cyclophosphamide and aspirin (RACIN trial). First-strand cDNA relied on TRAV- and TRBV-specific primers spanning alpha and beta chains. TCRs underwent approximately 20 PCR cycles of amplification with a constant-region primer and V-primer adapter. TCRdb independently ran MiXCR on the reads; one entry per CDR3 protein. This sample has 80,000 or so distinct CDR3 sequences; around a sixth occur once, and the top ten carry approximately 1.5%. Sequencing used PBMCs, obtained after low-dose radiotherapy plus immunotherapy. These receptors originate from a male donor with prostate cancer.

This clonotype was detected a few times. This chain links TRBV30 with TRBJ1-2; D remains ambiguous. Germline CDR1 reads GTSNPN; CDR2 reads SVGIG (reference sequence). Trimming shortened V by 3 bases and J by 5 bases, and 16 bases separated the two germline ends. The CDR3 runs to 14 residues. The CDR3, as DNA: TGTGCCTGGAGAGGTGCGGCTCGGGATTATGGCTACACCTTC. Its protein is CAWRGAARDYGYTF.

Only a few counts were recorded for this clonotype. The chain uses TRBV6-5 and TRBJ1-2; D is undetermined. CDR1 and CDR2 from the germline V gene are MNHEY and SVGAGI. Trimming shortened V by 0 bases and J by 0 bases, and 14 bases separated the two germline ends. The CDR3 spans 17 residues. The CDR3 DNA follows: TGTGCCAGCAGTTACTCAGGCAGCGGGCAGGCTAACTATGGCTACACCTTC. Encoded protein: CASSYSGSGQANYGYTF.

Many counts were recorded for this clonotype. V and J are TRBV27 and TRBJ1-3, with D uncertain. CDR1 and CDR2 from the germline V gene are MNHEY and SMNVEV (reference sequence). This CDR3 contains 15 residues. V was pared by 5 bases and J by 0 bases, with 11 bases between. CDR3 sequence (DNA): TGTGCCAGCAGTCCCTCCCCGAGCTCTGGAAACACCATATATTTT. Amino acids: CASSPSPSSGNTIYF.

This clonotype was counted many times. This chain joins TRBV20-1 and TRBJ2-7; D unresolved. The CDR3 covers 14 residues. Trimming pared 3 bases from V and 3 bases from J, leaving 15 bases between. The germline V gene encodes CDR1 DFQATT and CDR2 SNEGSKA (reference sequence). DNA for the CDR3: TGCAGTGCTAGGGTAGCAGTAAGGCTCTACGAGCAGTACTTC. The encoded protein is CSARVAVRLYEQYF.

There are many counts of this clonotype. CDR3 sequence: CSASGDRSLTHYGYTF. The CDR3 DNA reads as TGCAGTGCTAGTGGGGACCGATCCTTAACCCACTATGGCTACACCTTC. This chain joins TRBV20-1 and TRBJ1-2, with D possibly TRBD1 on 5 matching bases. This CDR3 contains 16 residues. In germline, CDR1 is DFQATT, CDR2 SNEGSKA (reference sequence). Between the trimmed V and J ends, which lost 3 bases and 3 bases, there was a span of 20 bases.

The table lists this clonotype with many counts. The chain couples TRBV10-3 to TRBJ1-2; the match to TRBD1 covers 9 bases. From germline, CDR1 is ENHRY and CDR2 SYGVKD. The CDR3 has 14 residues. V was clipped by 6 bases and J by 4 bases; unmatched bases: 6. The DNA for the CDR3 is TGTGCCATCAGGGGACAGGGCCTACCCTATGGCTACACCTTC. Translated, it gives CAIRGQGLPYGYTF.

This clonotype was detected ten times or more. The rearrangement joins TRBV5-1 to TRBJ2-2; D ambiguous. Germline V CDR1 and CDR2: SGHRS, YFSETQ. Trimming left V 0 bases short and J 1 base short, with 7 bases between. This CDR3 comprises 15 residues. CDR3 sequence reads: CASSLEVGNTGELFF. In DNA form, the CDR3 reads TGCGCCAGCAGCTTGGAAGTGGGGAACACCGGGGAGCTGTTTTTT.

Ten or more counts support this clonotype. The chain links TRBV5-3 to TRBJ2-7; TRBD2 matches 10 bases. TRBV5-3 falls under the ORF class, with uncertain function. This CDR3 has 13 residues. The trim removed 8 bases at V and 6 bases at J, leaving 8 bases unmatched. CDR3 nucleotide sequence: TGTGCCAGCCAAACTAGCGGGATTGGCGAGCAGTACTTC. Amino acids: CASQTSGIGEQYF.

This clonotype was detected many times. CDR3 in DNA: TGTGCCAGCAGCTTGACAGTCCAAGAGACCCAGTACTTC. This sequence encodes CASSLTVQETQYF. This chain connects TRBV7-8 to TRBJ2-5, with D possibly being TRBD1 (5 bases). The CDR3 covers 13 residues. V dropped 3 bases and J dropped 1 base, with 6 bases sitting between them. Looked up from germline, CDR1 is SGHVS and CDR2 is FQNEAQ.

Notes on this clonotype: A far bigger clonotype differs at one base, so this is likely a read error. The chain's CDR3 is CASSLGQGYGHTF. The CDR3 region has the DNA TGTGCCAGCAGCTTGGGTCAGGGGTATGGCCACACCTTC. J is TRBJ1-2 and V is TRBV5-3; the D gene is possibly TRBD1 (6 bases). TRBV5-3 is noted as an ORF with a role that remains uncertain. This CDR3 contains 13 residues.

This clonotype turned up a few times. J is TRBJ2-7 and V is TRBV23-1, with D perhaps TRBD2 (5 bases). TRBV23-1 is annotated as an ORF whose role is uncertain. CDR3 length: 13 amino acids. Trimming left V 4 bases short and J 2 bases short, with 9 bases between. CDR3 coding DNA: TGCGCCAGCAGTCCCCTCGGGGCCTACGAGCAGTACTTC. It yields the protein CASSPLGAYEQYF.

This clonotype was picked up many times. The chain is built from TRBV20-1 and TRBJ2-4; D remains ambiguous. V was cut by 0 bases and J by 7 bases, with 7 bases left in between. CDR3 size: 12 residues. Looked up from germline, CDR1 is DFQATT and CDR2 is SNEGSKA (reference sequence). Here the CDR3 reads CSARDQANIQYF. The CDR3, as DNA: TGCAGTGCTAGAGATCAGGCGAACATTCAGTACTTC.

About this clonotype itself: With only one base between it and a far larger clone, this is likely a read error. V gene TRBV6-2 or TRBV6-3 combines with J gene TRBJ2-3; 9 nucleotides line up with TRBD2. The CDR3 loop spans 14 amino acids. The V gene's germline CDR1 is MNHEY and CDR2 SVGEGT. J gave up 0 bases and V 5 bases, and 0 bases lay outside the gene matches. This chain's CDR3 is CASSTSGSTDTQYF. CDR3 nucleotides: TGTGCCAGCAGTACTAGCGGGAGCACAGATACGCAGTATTTT.

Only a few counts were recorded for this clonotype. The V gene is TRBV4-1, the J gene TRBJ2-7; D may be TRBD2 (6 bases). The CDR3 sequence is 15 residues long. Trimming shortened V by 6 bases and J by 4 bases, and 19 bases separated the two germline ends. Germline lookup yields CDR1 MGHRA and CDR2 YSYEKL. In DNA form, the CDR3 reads TGCGCCAGCAGGCGGGATAGGGGTCCTTTTTACGAGCAGTACTTC. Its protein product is CASRRDRGPFYEQYF.

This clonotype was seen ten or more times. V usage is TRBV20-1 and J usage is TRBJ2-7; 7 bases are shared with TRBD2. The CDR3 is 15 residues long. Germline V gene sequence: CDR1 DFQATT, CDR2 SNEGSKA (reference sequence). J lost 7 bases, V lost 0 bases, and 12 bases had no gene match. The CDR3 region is CSARELGRPSEEQYF. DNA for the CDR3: TGCAGTGCTAGAGAACTCGGGAGGCCATCTGAGGAGCAGTACTTC.

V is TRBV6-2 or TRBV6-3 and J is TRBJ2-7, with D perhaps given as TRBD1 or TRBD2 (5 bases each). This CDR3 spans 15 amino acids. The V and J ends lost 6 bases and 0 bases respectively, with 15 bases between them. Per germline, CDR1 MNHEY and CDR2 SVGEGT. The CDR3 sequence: CASSRDGTTSYEQYF. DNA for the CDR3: TGTGCCAGCAGCCGCGACGGGACGACCTCCTACGAGCAGTACTTC.

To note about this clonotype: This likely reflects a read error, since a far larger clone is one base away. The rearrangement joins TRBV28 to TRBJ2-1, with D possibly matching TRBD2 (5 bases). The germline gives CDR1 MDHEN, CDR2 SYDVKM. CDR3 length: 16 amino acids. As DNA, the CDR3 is TGTGCCAGCTCACCACTGGACGGGGTCTCCTGCAATGAGCAGTTCTTC. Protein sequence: CASSPLDGVSCNEQFF.

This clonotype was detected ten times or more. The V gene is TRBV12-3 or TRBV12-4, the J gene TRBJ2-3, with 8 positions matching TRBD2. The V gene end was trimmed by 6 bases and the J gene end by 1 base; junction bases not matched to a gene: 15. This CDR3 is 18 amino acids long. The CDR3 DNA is TGTGCCAGCAGATATGAGTCCGGACTCGGGGGGGGCACAGATACGCAGTATTTT. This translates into CASRYESGLGGGTDTQYF.

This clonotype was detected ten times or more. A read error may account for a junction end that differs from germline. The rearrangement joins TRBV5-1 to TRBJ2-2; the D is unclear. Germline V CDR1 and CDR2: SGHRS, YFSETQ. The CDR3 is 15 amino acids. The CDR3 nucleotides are TGTGCCAGCAGCCCCCGAAACTGGAACACCGGGGAGCTGTTTTTT. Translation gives CASSPRNWNTGELFF.